The 10 T cell receptor beta chains below were found in one sample sequenced in a study of blood T cell repertoires in COVID-19. Sequenced by immunoSEQ multiplex PCR; TCRdb stores in-frame clones only, minus some. This sample carries around 30,000 clones, 60% to 80% of them seen once, and the ten largest clones take roughly 16%. The sample taken for sequencing was peripheral blood. All receptors come from a human donor in a cohort sampled during active COVID-19.

This clone was recorded a few times. The V call is TRBV27, the J call TRBJ2-7, with 8 bases aligning to TRBD2. V lost 2 bases, J lost 2 bases, and 2 bases stayed unmatched. CDR1 and CDR2 (germline): MNHEY, SMNVEV (reference sequence). The CDR3 has 14 amino acids. The CDR3 is CASSLGRGAYEQYF. DNA of the CDR3: TGTGCCAGCAGTTTAGGGCGGGGGGCCTACGAGCAGTACTTC.

This rearrangement joins TRBV18 to TRBJ2-7; the match to TRBD1 covers 10 bases. After removal of 6 bases from V and 6 bases from J, the junction contained 11 bases not matched to a gene. The CDR3 contains 15 residues. CDR1 is KGHSH and CDR2 is LQKENI in the germline V gene. The CDR3 sequence: CASSRRPGQGIEQYF. DNA of the CDR3: TGTGCCAGCTCTCGCAGACCGGGACAGGGGATCGAGCAGTACTTC.

J is TRBJ1-5 and V is TRBV5-8; D is possibly TRBD1 (5 bases). This CDR3 has 17 residues. CDR1 is SGHTS and CDR2 is YDEGEE in the germline V gene. V lost 2 bases and J lost 4, with 19 bases in between. CDR3 in DNA: TGTGCCAGCAGCTTTGATGTGGGGGGTCGGAATAATCAGCCCCAGCATTTT. It codes for CASSFDVGGRNNQPQHF.

This rearrangement joins TRBV5-1 to TRBJ1-2; maybe TRBD1 (6 bases). Germline V lookup: CDR1 SGHRS, CDR2 YFSETQ. This CDR3 region has 14 residues. The ends were cut back, 4 bases at V and 3 bases at J, with 13 bases in the middle. For the CDR3, the DNA is TGCGCCAGCAGCCAGGGGCAAGGGTACTATGGCTACACCTTC. Residues: CASSQGQGYYGYTF.

In its sample, this clone was seen a few times. The chain joins TRBV5-1 to TRBJ2-3; 10 positions match TRBD1. The germline V gene encodes CDR1 SGHRS and CDR2 YFSETQ. CDR3 length: 15 residues. V shed 0 bases, J shed 3 bases, and the junction held 1 base outside the gene matches. Here the CDR3 reads CASSLAGQGTDTQYF. The CDR3 bases are TGCGCCAGCAGCTTGGCGGGACAGGGGACAGATACGCAGTATTTT.

The CDR3 loop reads CASSETSGIYEQYF. For the CDR3, the DNA is TGTGCCAGCAGTGAGACTAGCGGGATCTACGAGCAGTACTTC. The V and J genes are TRBV6-2 or TRBV6-3 and TRBJ2-7; 11 nucleotides match TRBD2. CDR1 MNHEY and CDR2 SVGEGT come from the germline V gene. Unmatched junction bases numbered 3, after V lost 5 bases and J lost 3 bases. The CDR3 is 14 residues long.

As for this clone: One end of the junction fails to match germline, which may point to a read error. This chain uses TRBV4-1 with TRBJ1-2; D is undetermined. The CDR3 extends over 15 amino acids. CDR1 MGHRA and CDR2 YSYEKL come from the germline V gene. This CDR3 is CASRQDQGGLYGYTF. The CDR3 region has the DNA TGCGCCAGCAGGCAAGATCAAGGAGGGCTCTATGGCTACACCTTC.

This clone was detected a few times. The chain links TRBV5-1 to TRBJ1-1; a possible D gene is TRBD1 (6 bases). V lost 0 bases, J lost 4 bases, and 13 bases lay in between. This CDR3 is 15 amino acids long. Germline assignment: CDR1 SGHRS and CDR2 YFSETQ. CDR3 in DNA: TGCGCCAGCAGCTTGGCTGGGCGGGGGGCCACTGAAGCTTTCTTT. Amino acids: CASSLAGRGATEAFF.

In its sample, this clone was seen once. This chain's CDR3 is CASSSGEGYGYTF. In DNA, the CDR3 is TGTGCCAGCAGTTCAGGGGAGGGCTATGGCTACACCTTC. The V and J genes are TRBV28 and TRBJ1-2; maybe TRBD1 (6 bases). Germline loops: CDR1 MDHEN, CDR2 SYDVKM. V was cut by 4 bases and J by 4 bases, with 10 bases left in between. The CDR3 contains 13 residues.

The chain uses TRBV2 and TRBJ2-7; 10 bases map to TRBD1. Germline CDR1 and CDR2: SNHLY and FYNNEI. V gave up 6 bases and J gave up 3 bases; unmatched junction bases: 8. The CDR3 is 15 amino acids. The CDR3 nucleotides are TGTGCCAGCAGCCCAGCCGGGACAGGGGTCTACGAGCAGTACTTC. This sequence encodes CASSPAGTGVYEQYF.